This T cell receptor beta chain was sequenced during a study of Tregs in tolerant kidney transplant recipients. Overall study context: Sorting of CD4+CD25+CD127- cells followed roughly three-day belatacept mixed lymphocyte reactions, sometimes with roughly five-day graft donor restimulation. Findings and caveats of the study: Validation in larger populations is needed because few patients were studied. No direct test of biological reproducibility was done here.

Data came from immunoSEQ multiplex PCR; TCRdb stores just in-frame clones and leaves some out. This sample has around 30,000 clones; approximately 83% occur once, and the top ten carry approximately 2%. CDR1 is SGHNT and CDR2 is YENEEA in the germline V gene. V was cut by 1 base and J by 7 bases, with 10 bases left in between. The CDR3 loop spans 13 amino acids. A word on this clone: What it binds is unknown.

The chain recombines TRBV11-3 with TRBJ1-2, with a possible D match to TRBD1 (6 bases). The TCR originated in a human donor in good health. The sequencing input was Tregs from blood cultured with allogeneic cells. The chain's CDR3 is CASSLAQGIGYTF. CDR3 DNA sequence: TGTGCCAGCAGCTTAGCACAGGGCATTGGCTACACCTTC.